This T cell receptor beta chain was identified during a study of blood T cell repertoires in COVID-19 (dated by TCRdb to about 2020). A note on the overall study: Samples covering the acute and convalescent phases of COVID-19 were provided by collaborators in the United States, Italy and Spain. The material from the prospective study consisted of cDNA or gDNA derived from T cells, B-cell-depleted T cells, or PBMCs. The dataset comprised deeply sampled blood TCRbeta repertoires from subjects exposed to, actively infected with, or recovered from COVID-19. The repertoires were made available in a free public database intended to serve as a resource for research on the immune response to SARS-CoV-2. The samples were drawn from two sources: the first 160 participants of the ongoing ImmuneRACE study, and over 950 subjects contributed by 6 global collaborators. A de-identified subject ID, COVID-19 status, age in years and sex were almost always included in the sample metadata. Where HLA class I and class II types were available, the types were taken from metadata supplied by the sample provider, not from assay-based typing. General findings and caveats noted by the study authors: The amount of clinical and demographic metadata varied by source and participant and was provided uncurated.

The germline V gene provides CDR1 SQVTM and CDR2 ANQGSEA. V is clipped by 0 bases and J by 10 bases, and the sequence between their germline boundaries is 10 bases long. The CDR3, from cysteine to phenylalanine, totals 12 residues. The kept DNA is CDR3 alone, 36 bases in frame from the first base. As regards this clone: There is no known antigen for this receptor. No base quality information exists; no much larger clone differs at one position.

TCRbeta CDR3 regions were amplified from genomic DNA by means of the immunoSEQ Assay, a bias-controlled multiplex PCR. In the authors' own workflow: The number of nucleated cells in each sample was estimated by amplification of reference gene primers within the assay. Sequence reads were collapsed and filtered to measure the absolute abundance of every unique TCRbeta CDR3 rearrangement. For each sample, productive Simpson clonality was calculated by taking the square root of Simpson's diversity index across productive rearrangements. TCRdb provides this immuneACCESS table in a form limited to in-frame rearrangements. Some clones are lacking; in checked studies, under half of them reflect an unresolved V gene, and why the rest are absent is not known. Clone size and V and J calls were adopted from that table, with D and trimming inferred from the DNA. The sample profile shows 130,000 to 150,000 clones; roughly 89% of them were found once. 0.9% to 0.95% of the sample is taken by the ten largest.

Collaborating institutions collected whole blood in K2EDTA tubes following their own protocols. For TCRbeta analysis, collaborator samples were shipped as frozen whole blood, as isolated PBMCs, or as DNA extracted from either sample type. The TCR sequence derives from a woman aged 50 to 60 with acute or convalescent COVID-19. Recombination connected TRBV29-1 to TRBJ2-1; tentative D gene TRBD1, with 5 bases matching. Sequencing was done on a sample of peripheral blood. Here the CDR3 is given as CSVEDNSGEQFF. Here is the DNA: TGCAGCGTTGAAGACAATTCAGGGGAGCAGTTCTTC.